The table lists the clone carrying this T cell receptor (beta chain) with many counts. Using genomic DNA as the template, TCR beta VDJ and CDR3 profiling was carried out. TCRdb ran MiXCR on the reads and lists one entry per CDR3 protein. The sample includes about 160,000 distinct CDR3 sequences, less than 60% of them seen just once. The sample belongs to a study of CD8+CD57+ T cells in acquired aplastic anemia. CDR1 KGHDR and CDR2 SFDVKD come from the germline V gene. This CDR3 contains 14 residues. V gave up 7 bases and J gave up 0 bases; unmatched junction bases: 4. CD8+CD57+ cell expansion had been shown by flow cytometry in patients chosen for sequencing.

Material: sorted CD4+, CD8+, or CD8+CD57+ T cells (not recorded which) from PBMCs. The chain recombines TRBV24-1 with TRBJ1-1; the match to TRBD1 covers 7 bases. This clonotype was sampled from a human donor with aplastic anemia. CDR3 in amino acids: CATSRQGMNTEAFF. The DNA for the CDR3 is TGTGCCACCAGCAGACAGGGCATGAACACTGAAGCTTTCTTT.